The 24 T cell receptor beta chains given below trace back to one sample, sequenced in a study of persistence of HIV-infected CD4 T cells (TCRdb year 2020). The treatment or condition label corresponds to: suppressive antiretroviral therapy. As a nonspecific positive control representing the CD4+ T cell repertoire, cells were stimulated with anti-CD3/anti-CD28 magnetic beads. Responding CD4+ T cells were sorted on the basis of upregulation of both CD40 ligand and CD69. Their antigens remain unidentified. TCRbeta repertoires were sequenced from genomic DNA with the immunoSEQ hsTCRB assay version 4 in survey mode. This immuneACCESS table, as held by TCRdb, lists in-frame sequences with V and J called but not all clones. Of the missing ones, under half trace to an unresolved V gene in checked studies; the others have no known cause. This sample holds approximately 45,000 clones; 80% to 90% were observed only once. The ten largest clones represent about 3.5% of the sample.

Source: CD4+ T cells sorted from PBMCs after approximately 19-hour stimulation, taken from a patient who received antiretroviral therapy. The cell subset or site label here, explained by the study, means: CD40L+CD69+ CD4 T cells responding to anti-CD3/anti-CD28 beads, representing the overall repertoire. The receptor source for this set is an adult woman with HIV who was CMV-seropositive.

The CDR3: CASSSSPGTSGRANEQFF. CDR3 nucleotides: TGTGCCAGCAGTTCCAGTCCCGGGACTAGCGGGAGAGCCAATGAGCAGTTCTTC. The chain recombines TRBV27 with TRBJ2-1; 14 nucleotides align to TRBD2. The CDR3 is made up of 18 amino acids. The germline gives CDR1 MNHEY, CDR2 SMNVEV (reference sequence). The J segment lost 6 bases and the V segment lost 4 bases, leaving 11 bases of the junction unmatched.

The chain employs TRBV18 and TRBJ1-5, with D tentatively TRBD1 (6 bases). V lost 6 bases, J lost 4 bases, and 16 bases lay in between. This CDR3 spans 15 amino acids. Germline CDR1 reads KGHSH; CDR2 reads LQKENI. The CDR3 region is CASSPAGGLNQPQHF. The CDR3 bases are TGTGCCAGCTCTCCCGCCGGGGGGCTTAATCAGCCCCAGCATTTT.

CDR3 region: CASSYSSRGSYEQYF. CDR3 bases: TGTGCCAGCAGTTACTCGAGTAGGGGTTCGTACGAGCAGTACTTC. The rearrangement joins TRBV6-5 to TRBJ2-7; maybe TRBD1 (5 bases). Germline CDR1 is MNHEY and CDR2 is SVGAGI. V was clipped by 0 bases and J by 4 bases, with 13 bases between them. The CDR3 totals 15 residues.

The chain links TRBV6-6 to TRBJ1-5; D remains ambiguous. The CDR3 has 16 residues. With 6 bases removed from V and 1 base from J, the gap between germline ends came to 16 bases. Germline CDR1 MNHNY, CDR2 SVGAGI (reference sequence). CDR3 region: CASSQRAPGSNQPQHF. CDR3 coding DNA: TGTGCCAGCAGCCAACGCGCCCCTGGGAGCAATCAGCCCCAGCATTTT.

In this sample, this clone turned up once. This chain uses TRBV3-1 (or the pseudogene TRBV3-2) with TRBJ2-5; D unclear. Germline CDR1 reads LGHDT; CDR2 reads YNNKEL (reference sequence). The CDR3 is made up of 15 amino acids. The germline V and J ends were trimmed by 1 base and 1 base, with 10 bases remaining between them. CDR3 bases: TGTGCCAGCAGCCAAGCGTTGGGTCCCCAAGAGACCCAGTACTTC. It encodes CASSQALGPQETQYF.

The chain joins TRBV5-6 to TRBJ1-5, with 7 bases fitting TRBD1. Germline V CDR1 and CDR2: SGHDT, YYEEEE. The CDR3 runs to 13 residues. With V trimmed by 4 bases and J by 6 bases, 4 bases remained unmatched. The CDR3 nucleotides are TGTGCCAGCAGCCAGACAGGGAGTCAGCCCCAGCATTTT. Translated: CASSQTGSQPQHF.

The V gene is TRBV15, the J gene TRBJ1-2; D is uncertain. Germline V gives CDR1 LNHNV, CDR2 YYDKDF (reference sequence). This CDR3 is 12 amino acids long. Deletions cut 0 bases from V and 5 bases from J, with 4 bases between. DNA for the CDR3: TGTGCCACCAGCAGAGACAGTTATGGCTACACCTTC. Protein product: CATSRDSYGYTF.

This chain links TRBV5-1 with TRBJ2-6, with 7 bases identical to TRBD1. The J segment lost 2 bases and the V segment lost 4 bases, leaving 6 bases of the junction unmatched. This CDR3 comprises 16 residues. Germline V gene data show CDR1 as SGHRS and CDR2 as YFSETQ. The CDR3 loop reads CASSVPTGPGANVLTF. For the CDR3, the DNA is TGCGCCAGCAGCGTACCGACAGGGCCTGGGGCCAACGTCCTGACTTTC.

The chain couples TRBV27 to TRBJ1-1, with 7 bases fitting TRBD1. Trimming removed 5 bases from V and 0 bases from J; junction bases left unmatched: 6. The V gene's germline CDR1 is MNHEY and CDR2 SMNVEV (reference sequence). The CDR3 consists of 15 residues. Written as DNA, the CDR3 is TGTGCCAGCAGTCCCCGGGACAGTTTGAACACTGAAGCTTTCTTT. This codes for CASSPRDSLNTEAFF.

Notes on this clone: Sequence at one end of the junction differs from germline and may be a read error. Here the CDR3 reads CASSTQLNLPQHF. CDR3 DNA sequence: TGTGCCAGCAGTACCCAGCTGAATCTGCCCCAGCATTTT. This chain uses TRBV6-2 or TRBV6-3 with TRBJ1-5, with unresolved D. This CDR3 spans 13 amino acids. Per germline, CDR1 MNHEY and CDR2 SVGEGT.

The genes are TRBV4-1 and TRBJ1-5; the D gene is possibly TRBD1 (5 bases). The CDR3 sequence is 16 residues long. The germline V and J ends were trimmed by 0 bases and 2 bases, with 11 bases remaining between them. Looked up from germline, CDR1 is MGHRA and CDR2 is YSYEKL. CDR3 region: CASSQELQARNQPQHF. The CDR3 nucleotides are TGCGCCAGCAGCCAAGAGTTACAGGCTCGCAATCAGCCCCAGCATTTT.

This clone was picked up one time. The CDR3 DNA is TGTGCCAGCAGCCAAGGGCCTAACACTGAAGCTTTCTTT. This codes for CASSQGPNTEAFF. V is TRBV11-3 and J is TRBJ1-1; no clear D gene. Germline loops: CDR1 SGHNT, CDR2 YENEEA. Trimming cost V 5 bases and J 2 bases, with 9 bases left between them. The CDR3 is 13 residues long.

The genes are TRBV6-5 and TRBJ1-1, with D tentatively TRBD1 (5 bases). V was pared by 4 bases and J by 3 bases, with 15 bases between. The CDR3 covers 15 residues. Germline values: CDR1 MNHEY, CDR2 SVGAGI. In DNA form, the CDR3 reads TGTGCCAGCAGTTTTAATCGCGGGACTGACACTGAAGCTTTCTTT. Amino acid sequence: CASSFNRGTDTEAFF.

This chain joins TRBV10-2 and TRBJ2-4, with a tentative D call TRBD2 (6 bases). CDR3 length equals 12 residues. CDR1 is WSHSY, CDR2 SAAADI, per germline. The V and J ends lost 4 bases and 6 bases respectively, with 7 bases between them. The CDR3 spells CASSVGGNIQYF. In nucleotides, the CDR3 is TGCGCCAGCAGTGTGGGGGGAAACATTCAGTACTTC.

This chain joins TRBV30 and TRBJ1-1, with unresolved D. CDR3 size: 14 residues. V lost 0 bases, J lost 5 bases, and 13 bases lay in between. Germline-derived CDR1 and CDR2 are GTSNPN and SVGIG (reference sequence). DNA of the CDR3: TGTGCCTGGAGTGTACAATTGTCGAGGACTGAAGCTTTCTTT. Encoded protein: CAWSVQLSRTEAFF.

The chain has TRBV10-3 and TRBJ2-3; 16 nucleotides line up with TRBD2. CDR1 is ENHRY and CDR2 is SYGVKD in the germline V gene. Germline trimming cut 4 bases from V and 1 base from J; bases unmatched to any gene: 8. The CDR3 runs 19 residues. This chain's CDR3 is CAISGPGLAGGPGTDTQYF. In nucleotides, the CDR3 is TGTGCCATCAGTGGTCCGGGACTAGCGGGAGGGCCGGGCACAGATACGCAGTATTTT.

The V gene is TRBV6-5, the J gene TRBJ1-2; 8 bases agree with TRBD1. J gave up 4 bases and V 5 bases, and 6 bases lay outside the gene matches. The CDR3 loop spans 14 amino acids. Germline CDR1 reads MNHEY; CDR2 reads SVGAGI. For the CDR3, the DNA is TGTGCCAGCAGTACAGGGGGACCTTTCTATGGCTACACCTTC. This gives the protein CASSTGGPFYGYTF.

The gene calls are TRBV29-1 and TRBJ2-1; TRBD1 might be the D (5 bases). Germline CDR1 is SQVTM and CDR2 is ANQGSEA. The CDR3 is made up of 13 amino acids. V was pared by 4 bases and J by 3 bases, with 10 bases between. Written as DNA, the CDR3 is TGCAGCGTTGGTTCAGGGAACTACAATGAGCAGTTCTTC. This gives the protein CSVGSGNYNEQFF.

The rearrangement uses TRBV5-4 and TRBJ2-5; D not resolved. V was cut by 0 bases and J by 2 bases, with 8 bases left in between. Germline CDR1 and CDR2: SGHNT and YYREEE (reference sequence). The CDR3 spans 14 residues. The CDR3 loop reads CASSLGFGQETQYF. The CDR3 DNA is TGTGCCAGCAGCTTGGGGTTCGGGCAAGAGACCCAGTACTTC.

J is TRBJ2-2 and V is TRBV9; D is undetermined. Trimming left V 2 bases short and J 4 bases short, with 21 bases between. The CDR3 has 18 residues. Germline V gives CDR1 SGDLS, CDR2 YYNGEE. The DNA for the CDR3 is TGTGCCAGCAGCGTGCGCGGAGATTCAATTGCTTTCACCGGGGAGCTGTTTTTT. It yields the protein CASSVRGDSIAFTGELFF.

The chain carries TRBV5-1 and TRBJ2-1; 10 nucleotides agree with TRBD1. Germline V gene data show CDR1 as SGHRS and CDR2 as YFSETQ. The V and J ends lost 3 bases and 2 bases, in that order; junction bases with no gene match: 5. The CDR3 has 16 residues. The CDR3 DNA follows: TGCGCCAGCAGCTCGGGACAGGGGCATGCCTACAATGAGCAGTTCTTC. As protein: CASSSGQGHAYNEQFF.

This chain connects TRBV6-1 to TRBJ1-3; D remains unclear. The CDR3 sequence is 15 residues long. From germline, CDR1 is MNHNS and CDR2 SASEGT. Trimming took off 5 bases at V and 0 bases at J, with 11 bases between the two ends. CDR3 loop: CASSPSGSSGNTIYF. The CDR3, as DNA: TGTGCCAGCAGTCCGTCAGGATCCTCTGGAAACACCATATATTTT.

There are a few counts of this clone. The chain combines TRBV19 with TRBJ1-5, with TRBD1 identical over 8 bases. V lost 3 bases and J lost 5; bases outside the gene matches: 6. The CDR3 length is 15 residues. Germline lookup yields CDR1 LNHDA and CDR2 SQIVND (reference sequence). The CDR3 sequence is CASSIRGRRDQPQHF. The CDR3 bases are TGTGCCAGTAGTATCAGGGGGCGACGGGATCAGCCCCAGCATTTT.

This clone turned up a few times. The chain's CDR3 is CASSLGGGGQETQYF. Written as DNA, the CDR3 is TGTGCCAGCAGCTTGGGCGGGGGGGGTCAAGAGACCCAGTACTTC. This chain connects TRBV7-2 to TRBJ2-5; TRBD2 aligns across 9 bases. V shed 3 bases, J shed 2 bases, and the junction held 4 bases outside the gene matches. This CDR3 spans 15 amino acids. The germline V gene has CDR1 SGHTA and CDR2 FQGNSA.